This TCR beta chain was obtained from a study of T cell repertoires in cytomegalovirus infection. Study at large: Use of recently identified HLA-C-restricted and well-studied HLA-B-restricted CMV epitopes was part of the study.

Via MiXCR, TCRdb re-called the reads, giving one row per CDR3 protein. The sample carries approximately 910,000 distinct CDR3 sequences, less than 40% recorded once. This clonotype was counted a few times. What it binds is unknown. The CDR3 spans 15 residues. Trimming pared 0 bases from V and 1 base from J, leaving 10 bases between. Germline CDR1 and CDR2: SGHVS and FNYEAQ. The input for sequencing was cultured CD8+ T cells from PBMCs, taken from culture after CMV antigen stimulation. V usage is TRBV7-6 and J usage is TRBJ2-7; TRBD1 might be the D (6 bases). This sequence was found in a human donor in good health (CMV status not recorded). Some clones in this sample may be carry-over from other donors' samples. CDR3 in amino acids: CASSLAGGQSYEQYF. The CDR3 DNA reads as TGTGCCAGCAGCTTAGCCGGAGGACAGTCCTACGAGCAGTACTTC.